The 20 T cell receptor beta chains presented below share a single source sample, sequenced in a study of CD8+ T cells in alopecia areata. This sample's treatment: oral pan-JAK inhibitor, 5-10 mg twice daily. Peripheral blood samples and lesional scalp punch biopsies were obtained from alopecia areata patients. RNA, once extracted, was reverse transcribed into cDNA for use as the sequencing template. This table comes from immunoSEQ multiplex PCR, and its TCRdb copy is limited to in-frame clones, with some not included. The table has nearly 7,000 clones, around 70% seen once. The sequenced sample was skin, obtained at week 4, from a patient treated with tofacitinib. These TCRs come from a human donor with alopecia areata.

The chain links TRBV5-4 to TRBJ2-2; 12 bases align to TRBD2. This CDR3 has 16 amino acids. Germline CDR1 and CDR2: SGHNT and YYREEE (reference sequence). V lost 4 bases to trimming and J lost 5 bases; unmatched junction nucleotides: 6. This chain's CDR3 is CASSGSGTSGTGELFF. CDR3 nucleotides: TGTGCCAGCAGCGGAAGCGGGACTAGCGGGACCGGGGAGCTGTTTTTT. Supplemented by reference TRBV5-4 and TRBJ2-2, the full variable domain reads ETGVTQSPTHLIKTRGQQVTLRCSSQSGHNTVSWYQQALGQGPQFIFQYYREEENGRGNFPPRFSGLQFPNYSSELNVNALELDDSALYLCASSGSGTSGTGELFFGEGSRLTVL.

This clone was recorded a few times. V and J are TRBV5-6 and TRBJ1-5; the match to TRBD1 covers 7 bases. Germline CDR1 and CDR2: SGHDT and YYEEEE. The CDR3 loop spans 16 amino acids. With 2 bases clipped from V and 5 bases from J, the junction kept 10 bases outside the gene matches. CDR3 region: CASSLTTGQAHQPQHF. For the CDR3, the DNA is TGTGCCAGCAGCTTAACAACCGGACAGGCCCATCAGCCCCAGCATTTT.

The chain couples TRBV11-2 to TRBJ1-4; 8 bases map to TRBD1. The CDR3 totals 16 residues. J gave up 8 bases and V 3 bases, and 11 bases lay outside the gene matches. Germline values: CDR1 SGHAT, CDR2 FQNNGV. Here the CDR3 DNA reads TGTGCCAGCAGCTTGACGCGCAGGGGGCGAAGCGAAAAACTGTTTTTT. Encoded protein: CASSLTRRGRSEKLFF.

The chain combines TRBV18 with TRBJ1-6; D is unclear. The germline V gene encodes CDR1 KGHSH and CDR2 LQKENI. The CDR3 is 15 amino acids. V was clipped by 3 bases and J by 7 bases, with 13 bases between them. In nucleotides, the CDR3 is TGTGCCAGCTCACCTCTGGGAGACCAAAATTCACCCCTCCACTTT. Translating gives CASSPLGDQNSPLHF.

The CDR3 region is CSTLSADTTYEQYF. Here the CDR3 DNA reads TGCAGCACACTATCTGCGGACACCACCTACGAGCAGTACTTC. This chain connects TRBV29-1 to TRBJ2-7, with D maybe TRBD1 (5 bases). Trimming shortened V by 8 bases and J by 2 bases, and 19 bases separated the two germline ends. The CDR3 contains 14 residues. In germline, CDR1 is SQVTM, CDR2 ANQGSEA.

Concerning this clone itself: At the DNA level, this CDR3 is encoded by other sequences in the same sample as well. The V gene is TRBV6-1, the J gene TRBJ2-7; 12 bases line up with TRBD2. Germline loops: CDR1 MNHNS, CDR2 SASEGT. Trimming at V came to 5 bases and at J to 5 bases, leaving 7 bases not matched to a gene. The CDR3 runs to 15 residues. CDR3 DNA sequence: TGTGCCAGCAGTTTACTAGCGGGAGGCTCGGACGAGCAGTACTTC. Encoded protein: CASSLLAGGSDEQYF.

This chain links TRBV6-1 with TRBJ2-2; D unclear. Germline V gene data show CDR1 as MNHNS and CDR2 as SASEGT. V was pared by 6 bases and J by 5 bases, with 16 bases between. The CDR3 runs to 15 residues. CDR3 residues: CASRSRWRTTGELFF. In nucleotides, the CDR3 is TGTGCCAGCAGGAGCCGGTGGCGGACGACCGGGGAGCTGTTTTTT.

The chain couples TRBV27 to TRBJ2-3; 8 bases fit TRBD2. CDR1 MNHEY and CDR2 SMNVEV come from the germline V gene (reference sequence). This CDR3 is built from 17 residues. V was pared by 5 bases and J by 7 bases, with 17 bases of the junction left unmatched. In nucleotides, the CDR3 is TGTGCCAGCAGTGCCCGCTCCCTCGCGGGGGGCGGTTATACGCAGTATTTT. Its translation: CASSARSLAGGGYTQYF.

The genes are TRBV30 and TRBJ2-1, with 10 bases aligning to TRBD2. The CDR3 length is 19 residues. Losses at the gene ends were 2 bases for V and 0 bases for J; bases not matched to a gene: 13. Germline lookup yields CDR1 GTSNPN and CDR2 SVGIG (reference sequence). The CDR3 here is CAWSRVERGGTGSYNEQFF. The CDR3 DNA reads TGTGCCTGGAGTAGAGTGGAGCGGGGGGGCACGGGCTCCTACAATGAGCAGTTCTTC. Together with reference TRBV30 and TRBJ2-1, the CDR3 gives the full variable domain: SQTIHQWPATLVQPVGSPLSLECTVEGTSNPNLYWYRQAAGRGLQLLFYSVGIGQISSEVPQNLSASRPQDRQFILSSKKLLLSDSGFYLCAWSRVERGGTGSYNEQFFGPGTRLTVL.

The V gene is TRBV29-1, the J gene TRBJ2-3; D perhaps matches TRBD2 (6 bases). Germline V lookup: CDR1 SQVTM, CDR2 ANQGSEA. This CDR3 has 15 residues. Trimming pared 3 bases from V and 1 base from J, leaving 14 bases between. The CDR3 nucleotides are TGCAGCGTTGATATCGGGGGTCTCGGCACAGATACGCAGTATTTT. This encodes CSVDIGGLGTDTQYF.

This clone was recorded only once. The chain links TRBV19 to TRBJ1-2; 9 bases are shared with TRBD1. The CDR3 loop spans 14 amino acids. The J segment lost 4 bases and the V segment lost 2 bases, leaving 2 bases of the junction unmatched. Looked up from germline, CDR1 is LNHDA and CDR2 is SQIVND (reference sequence). CDR3 region: CASSIPGQGYGYTF. CDR3 in DNA: TGTGCCAGTAGTATACCGGGACAGGGCTATGGCTACACCTTC. Combining the CDR3 with reference TRBV19 and TRBJ1-2 gives the whole variable domain DGGITQSPKYLFRKEGQNVTLSCEQNLNHDAMYWYRQDPGQGLRLIYYSQIVNDFQKGDIAEGYSVSREKKESFPLTVTSAQKNPTAFYLCASSIPGQGYGYTFGSGTRLTVV.

The sample holds a few counts of this clone. The CDR3 protein is CASSPSRDRVDTEAFF. The DNA of the CDR3 is TGTGCCAGCTCACCATCAAGAGACAGGGTCGACACTGAAGCTTTCTTT. V and J are TRBV18 and TRBJ1-1, with 7 nucleotides matching TRBD1. Germline lookup yields CDR1 KGHSH and CDR2 LQKENI. The CDR3 contains 16 residues. The ends lost 2 bases at V and 3 bases at J; junction bases unmatched: 9.

This sequence joins TRBV19 and TRBJ2-6; 7 bases line up with TRBD2. The ends lost 3 bases at V and 4 bases at J; junction bases unmatched: 12. This CDR3 spans 18 amino acids. CDR1 is LNHDA and CDR2 is SQIVND in the germline V gene (reference sequence). CDR3 coding DNA: TGTGCCAGTAGTATTGGACTAGACCCCGCACGGGGGGCCAACGTCCTGACTTTC. This sequence encodes CASSIGLDPARGANVLTF.

This clone was detected only a few times. The rearrangement links TRBV6-6 to TRBJ1-5, with 9 positions matching TRBD1. The V and J ends lost 6 bases and 4 bases, in that order; junction bases with no gene match: 7. This CDR3 has 15 amino acids. Germline values: CDR1 MNHNY, CDR2 SVGAGI (reference sequence). The DNA for the CDR3 is TGTGCCAGCAGCCCTGGGGGGACAGGGAATCAGCCCCAGCATTTT. Its translation: CASSPGGTGNQPQHF.

This sequence joins TRBV5-1 and TRBJ1-1, with D unresolved. Per the germline V gene, CDR1 is SGHRS and CDR2 is YFSETQ. CDR3 length: 13 residues. The V and J ends lost 2 bases and 0 bases respectively, with 5 bases between them. The CDR3 loop is CASSLVLNTEAFF. The CDR3 nucleotides read TGCGCCAGCAGCTTAGTATTGAACACTGAAGCTTTCTTT.

This clone was seen more than once but under ten times. The V call is TRBV5-4, the J call TRBJ1-1, with 7 bases fitting TRBD1. This CDR3 comprises 15 residues. V was pared by 0 bases and J by 11 bases, with 13 bases of the junction left unmatched. Germline V gene data show CDR1 as SGHNT and CDR2 as YYREEE (reference sequence). Here the CDR3 DNA reads TGTGCCAGCAGCTTGGCCGGGACAGAGTCTATTGGGGCTTTCTTT. Residues: CASSLAGTESIGAFF. Complete variable domain (other parts from reference TRBV5-4 and TRBJ1-1): ETGVTQSPTHLIKTRGQQVTLRCSSQSGHNTVSWYQQALGQGPQFIFQYYREEENGRGNFPPRFSGLQFPNYSSELNVNALELDDSALYLCASSLAGTESIGAFFGQGTRLTVV.

About this clone: A junction boundary mismatches the germline segment, possibly from a read error. The chain combines TRBV5-6 with TRBJ1-1; the D is unclear. Looked up from germline, CDR1 is SGHDT and CDR2 is YYEEEE. CDR3 length: 12 amino acids. CDR3 protein: CASSGIGLTLIF. In DNA form, the CDR3 reads TGTGCCAGCAGCGGTATCGGATTAACGTTAATCTTT. The full variable domain, in which reference TRBV5-6 and TRBJ1-1 provide the parts outside the CDR3, is DAGVTQSPTHLIKTRGQQVTLRCSPKSGHDTVSWYQQALGQGPQFIFQYYEEEERQRGNFPDRFSGHQFPNYSSELNVNALLLGDSALYLCASSGIGLTLIFGQGTRLTVV.

CDR3 nucleotides: TGTGCCAGCAGCCAAGGACAGAACACTGAAGCTTTCTTT. Translation gives CASSQGQNTEAFF. This sequence joins TRBV7-2 and TRBJ1-1; the D gene is possibly TRBD1 (5 bases). The CDR3 runs to 13 residues. Per the germline V gene, CDR1 is SGHTA and CDR2 is FQGNSA. The V end lost 5 bases, the J end lost 1 base, and 8 bases lay between the germline ends. Combining the CDR3 with reference TRBV7-2 and TRBJ1-1 gives the whole variable domain GAGVSQSPSNKVTEKGKDVELRCDPISGHTALYWYRQSLGQGLEFLIYFQGNSAPDKSGLPSDRFSAERTGGSVSTLTIQRTQQEDSAVYLCASSQGQNTEAFFGQGTRLTVV.

V is TRBV10-3 and J is TRBJ2-2, with 12 nucleotides matching TRBD2. Trimming at V came to 8 bases and at J to 3 bases, leaving 4 bases not matched to a gene. Germline values: CDR1 ENHRY, CDR2 SYGVKD. The CDR3 loop spans 15 amino acids. CDR3 DNA sequence: TGTGCCATCCCTAGCGGGGGGGCGGACACCGGGGAGCTGTTTTTT. As protein: CAIPSGGADTGELFF.

This clone was seen a few times. The genes are TRBV6-5 and TRBJ2-2; D not resolved. Trimming took 4 bases from V and 4 from J, leaving 4 bases between them. This CDR3 contains 12 residues. Germline V lookup: CDR1 MNHEY, CDR2 SVGAGI. Here the CDR3 DNA reads TGTGCCAGCAGTTGGTTCACCGGGGAGCTGTTTTTT. The encoded protein is CASSWFTGELFF.